The 8 T cell receptor beta chains below come from one sample, sequenced in a study of T cell responses to AZD1222 COVID-19 vaccine. Only in-frame clones appear in the TCRdb table, and some are missing; sequencing was by immunoSEQ multiplex PCR. The table includes about 120,000 clones, about 85% detected once. Sequences were derived from peripheral blood, sampled on day 0 of AZD1222 vaccination. These receptors came from an adult in good health.

The V and J genes are TRBV7-9 and TRBJ1-2; possibly TRBD1 for D (5 bases). The CDR3 covers 14 residues. V was pared by 5 bases and J by 6 bases, with 16 bases between. Germline V CDR1 and CDR2: SEHNR, FQNEAQ (reference sequence). CDR3 loop: CASSAGGGTNGYTF. The CDR3 DNA follows: TGTGCCAGCAGCGCTGGCGGGGGGACGAATGGCTACACCTTC.

V usage is TRBV19 and J usage is TRBJ1-1; D might be TRBD1 (5 bases). This CDR3 is 13 amino acids long. V lost 4 bases to trimming and J lost 4 bases, with 10 bases between them. Germline V gives CDR1 LNHDA, CDR2 SQIVND (reference sequence). CDR3 protein: CASSSRRGTEAFF. CDR3 nucleotide sequence: TGTGCCAGTAGTAGCCGGAGGGGCACTGAAGCTTTCTTT.

This clone was observed a handful of times. This CDR3 is CASSTSGLAVDTQYF. The CDR3 DNA is TGTGCCAGCAGCACCTCGGGACTAGCAGTAGATACGCAGTATTTT. The V gene is TRBV7-2, the J gene TRBJ2-3; TRBD2 matches at 9 bases. Germline V lookup: CDR1 SGHTA, CDR2 FQGNSA. Trimming removed 5 bases from V and 5 bases from J; junction bases left unmatched: 8. There are 15 residues in the CDR3.

V gene TRBV28 combines with J gene TRBJ2-7, with 7 bases lining up with TRBD2. Germline V lookup: CDR1 MDHEN, CDR2 SYDVKM. With 7 bases clipped from V and 2 bases from J, the junction kept 8 bases outside the gene matches. The CDR3 runs to 14 residues. CDR3 residues: CASTPGGPPYEQYF. In DNA, the CDR3 is TGTGCCAGCACCCCGGGAGGCCCCCCCTACGAGCAGTACTTC.

The rearrangement uses TRBV3-1 (or the pseudogene TRBV3-2) and TRBJ2-7, with 11 bases aligning to TRBD1. The germline V gene encodes CDR1 LGHDT and CDR2 YNNKEL (reference sequence). With V trimmed by 2 bases and J by 6 bases, 6 bases remained unmatched. This CDR3 spans 15 amino acids. The CDR3, as DNA: TGTGCCAGCAGCCAAAAGGCGGGGACAGGGGGCGAGCAGTACTTC. Translated, it gives CASSQKAGTGGEQYF.

The chain recombines TRBV11-2 with TRBJ2-1; no reliable D call. The CDR3 is 15 amino acids. The V gene lost 3 bases and the J gene lost 4 bases, with 13 bases spanning the gap. Germline lookup yields CDR1 SGHAT and CDR2 FQNNGV. CDR3: CASSFGQTLYNEQFF. CDR3 nucleotide sequence: TGTGCCAGCAGCTTCGGCCAGACCTTATACAATGAGCAGTTCTTC.

This clone was picked up one time. The CDR3 DNA follows: TGCAGCGTTGAAGGTGTAGCGGGAGTACCCTACAATGAGCAGTTCTTC. It encodes CSVEGVAGVPYNEQFF. The rearrangement uses TRBV29-1 and TRBJ2-1; TRBD2 aligns across 9 bases. Germline V gene data show CDR1 as SQVTM and CDR2 as ANQGSEA. The CDR3 totals 16 residues. The V gene end was trimmed by 1 base and the J gene end by 2 bases; junction bases not matched to a gene: 6.

V and J are TRBV5-4 and TRBJ2-7; 7 bases are a match to TRBD1. Germline-derived CDR1 and CDR2 are SGHNT and YYREEE (reference sequence). This CDR3 is 15 amino acids long. Trimming at V came to 2 bases and at J to 2 bases, leaving 7 bases not matched to a gene. CDR3 sequence: CASSLKGQATYEQYF. The CDR3 DNA is TGTGCCAGCAGCTTAAAAGGACAGGCGACCTACGAGCAGTACTTC.